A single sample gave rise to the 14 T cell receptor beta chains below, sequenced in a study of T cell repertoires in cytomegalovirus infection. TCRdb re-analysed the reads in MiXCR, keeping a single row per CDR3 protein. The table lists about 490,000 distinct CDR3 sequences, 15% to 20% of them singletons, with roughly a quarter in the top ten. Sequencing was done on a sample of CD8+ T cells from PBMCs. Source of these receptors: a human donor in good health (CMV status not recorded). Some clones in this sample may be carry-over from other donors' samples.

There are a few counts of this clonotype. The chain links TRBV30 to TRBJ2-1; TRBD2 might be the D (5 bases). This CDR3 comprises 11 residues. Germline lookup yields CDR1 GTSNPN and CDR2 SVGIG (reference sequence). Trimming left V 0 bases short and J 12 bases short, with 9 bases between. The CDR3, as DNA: TGTGCCTGGAGTGTACTTGAGGGGCAGTTCTTC. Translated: CAWSVLEGQFF.

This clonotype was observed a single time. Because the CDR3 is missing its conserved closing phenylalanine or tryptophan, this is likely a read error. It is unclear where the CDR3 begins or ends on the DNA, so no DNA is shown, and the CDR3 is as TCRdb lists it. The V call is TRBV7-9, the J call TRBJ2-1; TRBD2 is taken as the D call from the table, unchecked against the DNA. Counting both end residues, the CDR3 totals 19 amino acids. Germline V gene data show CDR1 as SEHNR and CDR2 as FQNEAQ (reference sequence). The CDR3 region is CASSSTLAGAHSDLDEQLL.

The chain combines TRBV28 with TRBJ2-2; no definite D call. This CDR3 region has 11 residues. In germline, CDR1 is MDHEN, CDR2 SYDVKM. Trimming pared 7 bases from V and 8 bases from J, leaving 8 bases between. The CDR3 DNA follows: TGTGCCAGCACCCAATGGGGGGAGCTGTTTTTT. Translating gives CASTQWGELFF.

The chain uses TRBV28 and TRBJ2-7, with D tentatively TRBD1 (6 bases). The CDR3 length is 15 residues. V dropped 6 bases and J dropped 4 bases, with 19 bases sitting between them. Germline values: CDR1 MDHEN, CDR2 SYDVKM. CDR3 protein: CASRSIQGMVYEQYF. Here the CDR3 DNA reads TGTGCCAGCAGATCAATACAGGGAATGGTGTACGAGCAGTACTTC.

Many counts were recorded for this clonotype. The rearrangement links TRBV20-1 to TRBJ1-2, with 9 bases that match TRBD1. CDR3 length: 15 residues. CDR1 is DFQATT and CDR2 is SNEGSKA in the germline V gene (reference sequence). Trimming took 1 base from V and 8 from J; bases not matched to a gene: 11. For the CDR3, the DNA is TGCAGTGCTAGAGTTCCGGGACAGGGTCACCCCGGCTACACCTTC. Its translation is CSARVPGQGHPGYTF.

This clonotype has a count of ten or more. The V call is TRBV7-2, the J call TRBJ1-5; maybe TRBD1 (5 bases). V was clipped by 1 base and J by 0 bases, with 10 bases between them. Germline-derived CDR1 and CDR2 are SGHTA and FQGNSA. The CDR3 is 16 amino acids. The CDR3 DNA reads TGTGCCAGCAGCTTAGGTATTGGACATAGCAATCAGCCCCAGCATTTT. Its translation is CASSLGIGHSNQPQHF.

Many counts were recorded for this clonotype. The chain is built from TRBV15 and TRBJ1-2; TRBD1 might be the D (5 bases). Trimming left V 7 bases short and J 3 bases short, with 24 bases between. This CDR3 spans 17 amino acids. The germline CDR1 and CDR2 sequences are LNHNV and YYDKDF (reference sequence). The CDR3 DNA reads TGTGCCACCATAGCCGGGGGGACGAGCAACAGAGACTATGGCTACACCTTC. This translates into CATIAGGTSNRDYGYTF.

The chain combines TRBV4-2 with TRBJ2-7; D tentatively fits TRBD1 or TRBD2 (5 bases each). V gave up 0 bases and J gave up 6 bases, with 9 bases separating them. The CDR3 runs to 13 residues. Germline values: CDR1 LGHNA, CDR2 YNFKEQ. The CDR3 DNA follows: TGTGCCAGCAGCCAAGATCCTGGGGGCGAGCAGTACTTC. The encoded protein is CASSQDPGGEQYF.

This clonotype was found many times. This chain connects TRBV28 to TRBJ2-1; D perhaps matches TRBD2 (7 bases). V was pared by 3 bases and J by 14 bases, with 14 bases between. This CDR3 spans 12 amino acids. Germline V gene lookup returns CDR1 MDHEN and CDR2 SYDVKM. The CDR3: CASSFGGAMEFF. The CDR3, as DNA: TGTGCCAGCAGTTTTGGGGGGGCCATGGAGTTCTTC. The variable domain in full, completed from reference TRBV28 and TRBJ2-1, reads DVKVTQSSRYLVKRTGEKVFLECVQDMDHENMFWYRQDPGLGLRLIYFSYDVKMKEKGDIPEGYSVSREKKERFSLILESASTNQTSMYLCASSFGGAMEFFGPGTRLTVL.

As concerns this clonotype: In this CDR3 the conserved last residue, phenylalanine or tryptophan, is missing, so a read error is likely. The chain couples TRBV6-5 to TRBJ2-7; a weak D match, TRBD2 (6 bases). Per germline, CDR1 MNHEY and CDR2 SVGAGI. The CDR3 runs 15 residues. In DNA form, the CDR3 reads TGCGCCAGCAGTTACGCGACTAGTGGGGGCTACGAGCAGTACTTA. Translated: CASSYATSGGYEQYL.

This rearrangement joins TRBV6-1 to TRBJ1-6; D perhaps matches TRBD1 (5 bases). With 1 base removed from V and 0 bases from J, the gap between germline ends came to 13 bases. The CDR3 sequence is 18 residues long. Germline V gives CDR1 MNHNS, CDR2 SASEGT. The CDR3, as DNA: TGTGCCAGCAGTGAAGTCGTGTGGGGGAGCTCCTATAATTCACCCCTCCACTTT. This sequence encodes CASSEVVWGSSYNSPLHF.

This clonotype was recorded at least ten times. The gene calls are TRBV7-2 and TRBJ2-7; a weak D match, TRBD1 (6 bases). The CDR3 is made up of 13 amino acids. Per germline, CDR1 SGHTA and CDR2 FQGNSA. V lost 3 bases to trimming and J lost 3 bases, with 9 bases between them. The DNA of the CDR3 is TGTGCCAGCAGCTTGAACAGGGTCTACGAGCAGTACTTC. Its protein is CASSLNRVYEQYF.

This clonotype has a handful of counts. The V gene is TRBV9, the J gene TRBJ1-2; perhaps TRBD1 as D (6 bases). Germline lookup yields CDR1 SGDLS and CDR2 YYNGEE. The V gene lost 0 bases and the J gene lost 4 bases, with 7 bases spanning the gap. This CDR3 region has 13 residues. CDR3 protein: CASSVGGPYGYTF. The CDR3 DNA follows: TGTGCCAGCAGCGTAGGGGGGCCCTATGGCTACACCTTC.

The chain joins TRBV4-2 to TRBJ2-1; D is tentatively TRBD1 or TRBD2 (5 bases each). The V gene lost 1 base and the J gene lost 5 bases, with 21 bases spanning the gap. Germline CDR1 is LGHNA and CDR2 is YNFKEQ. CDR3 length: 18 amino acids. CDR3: CASSQVSGALLSNNEQFF. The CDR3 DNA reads TGTGCCAGCAGCCAAGTTTCCGGGGCGCTATTATCCAACAATGAGCAGTTCTTC.